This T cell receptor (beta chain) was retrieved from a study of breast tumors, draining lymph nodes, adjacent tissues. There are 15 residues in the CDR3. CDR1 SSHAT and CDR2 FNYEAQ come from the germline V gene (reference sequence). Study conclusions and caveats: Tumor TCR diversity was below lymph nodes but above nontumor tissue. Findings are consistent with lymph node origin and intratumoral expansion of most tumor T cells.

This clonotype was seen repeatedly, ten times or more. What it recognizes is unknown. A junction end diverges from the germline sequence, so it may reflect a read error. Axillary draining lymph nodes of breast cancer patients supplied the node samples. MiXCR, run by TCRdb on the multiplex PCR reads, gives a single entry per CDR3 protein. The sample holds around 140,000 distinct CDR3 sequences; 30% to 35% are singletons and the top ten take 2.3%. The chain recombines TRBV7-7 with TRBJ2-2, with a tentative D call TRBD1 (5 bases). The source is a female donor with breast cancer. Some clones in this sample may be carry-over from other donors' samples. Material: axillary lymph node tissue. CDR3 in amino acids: CASSPRVGDTGELFF. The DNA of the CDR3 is TGTGCTAGCAGCCCCAGGGTTGGGGACACCGGGGAGCTGTTTTTT.